The TCR beta chain described here comes from a study of blood T cell repertoires in COVID-19. Study-wide context: Material from acute and convalescent COVID-19 was sourced from the United States, Italy and Spain.

Enrollees, about 18 to 89 years old, lived in roughly 24 US areas. Generated by immunoSEQ multiplex PCR, the TCRdb table keeps only in-frame clones and is missing some. The sample has fewer than 500,000 clones, roughly 87% seen once. Trimming took off 5 bases at V and 11 bases at J, with 18 bases between the two ends. Germline lookup yields CDR1 SGHNT and CDR2 YENEEA. The CDR3 runs 14 residues. The chain links TRBV11-3 to TRBJ1-4, with D maybe TRBD1 (5 bases). Sequencing used PBMCs or T cells enriched from blood (not recorded which). The sequence was collected from a woman between 18 and 29 years old with acute COVID-19. This CDR3 reads CASSRSPVGGKLFF. CDR3 in DNA: TGTGCCAGCAGCCGATCCCCGGTGGGGGGGAAACTGTTTTTT.